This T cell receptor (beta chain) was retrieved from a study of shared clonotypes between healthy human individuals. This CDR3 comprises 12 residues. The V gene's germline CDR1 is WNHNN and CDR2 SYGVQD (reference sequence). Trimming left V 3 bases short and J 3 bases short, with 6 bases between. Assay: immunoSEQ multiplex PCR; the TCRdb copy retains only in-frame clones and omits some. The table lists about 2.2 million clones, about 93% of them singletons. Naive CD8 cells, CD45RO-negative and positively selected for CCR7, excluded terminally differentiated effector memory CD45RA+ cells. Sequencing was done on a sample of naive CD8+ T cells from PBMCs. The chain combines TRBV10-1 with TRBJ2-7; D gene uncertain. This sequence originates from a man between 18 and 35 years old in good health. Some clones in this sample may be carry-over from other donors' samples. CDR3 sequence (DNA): TGCGCCAGCAGTGAAGAGGTCTACGAGCAGTACTTC. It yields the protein CASSEEVYEQYF.